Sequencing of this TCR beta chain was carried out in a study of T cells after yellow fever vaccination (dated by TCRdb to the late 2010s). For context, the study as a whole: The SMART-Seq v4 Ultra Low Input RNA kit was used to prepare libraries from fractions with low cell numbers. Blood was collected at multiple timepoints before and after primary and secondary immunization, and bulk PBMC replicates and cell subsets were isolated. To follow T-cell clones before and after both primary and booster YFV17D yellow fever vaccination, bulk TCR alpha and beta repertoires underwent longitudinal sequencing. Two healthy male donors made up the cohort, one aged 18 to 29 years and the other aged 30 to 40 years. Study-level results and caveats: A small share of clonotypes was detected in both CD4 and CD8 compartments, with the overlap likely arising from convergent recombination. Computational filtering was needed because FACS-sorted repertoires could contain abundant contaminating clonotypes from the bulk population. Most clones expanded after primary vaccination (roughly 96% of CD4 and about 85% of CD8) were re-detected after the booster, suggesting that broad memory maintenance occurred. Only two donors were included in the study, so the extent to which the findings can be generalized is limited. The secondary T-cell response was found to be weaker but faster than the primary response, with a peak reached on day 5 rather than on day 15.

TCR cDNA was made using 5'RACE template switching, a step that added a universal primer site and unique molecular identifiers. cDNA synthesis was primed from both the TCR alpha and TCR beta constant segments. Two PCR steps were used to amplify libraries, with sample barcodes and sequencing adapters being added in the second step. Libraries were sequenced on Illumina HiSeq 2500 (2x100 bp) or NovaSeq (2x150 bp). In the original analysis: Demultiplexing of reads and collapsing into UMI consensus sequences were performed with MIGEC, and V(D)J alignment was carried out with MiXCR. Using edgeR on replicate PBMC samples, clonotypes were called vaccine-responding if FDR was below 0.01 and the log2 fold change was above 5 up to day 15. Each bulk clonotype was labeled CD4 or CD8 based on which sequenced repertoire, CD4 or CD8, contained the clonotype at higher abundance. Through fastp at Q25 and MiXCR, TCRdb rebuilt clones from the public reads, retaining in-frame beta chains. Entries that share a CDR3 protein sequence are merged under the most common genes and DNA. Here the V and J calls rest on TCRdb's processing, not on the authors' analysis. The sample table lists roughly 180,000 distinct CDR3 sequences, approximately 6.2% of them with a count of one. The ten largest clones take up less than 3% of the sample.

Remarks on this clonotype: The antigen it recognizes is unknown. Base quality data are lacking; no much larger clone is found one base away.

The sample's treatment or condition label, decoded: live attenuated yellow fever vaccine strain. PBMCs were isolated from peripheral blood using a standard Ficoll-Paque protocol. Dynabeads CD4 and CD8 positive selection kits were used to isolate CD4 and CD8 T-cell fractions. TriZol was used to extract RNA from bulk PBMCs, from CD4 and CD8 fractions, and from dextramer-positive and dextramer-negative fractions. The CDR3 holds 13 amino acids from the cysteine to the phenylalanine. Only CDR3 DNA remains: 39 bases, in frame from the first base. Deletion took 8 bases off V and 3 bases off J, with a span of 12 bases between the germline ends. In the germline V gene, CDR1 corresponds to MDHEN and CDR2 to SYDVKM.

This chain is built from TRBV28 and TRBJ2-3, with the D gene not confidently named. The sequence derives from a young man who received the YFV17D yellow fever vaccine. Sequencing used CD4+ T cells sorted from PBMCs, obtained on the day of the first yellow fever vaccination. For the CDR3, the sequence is CASYRVQTDTQYF. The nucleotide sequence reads TGTGCCAGCTATCGGGTTCAAACAGATACGCAGTATTTT.